These 20 T cell receptor beta chains came from one sample sequenced in a study of human T cells and chemical hapten exposure. One entry per CDR3 protein results from TCRdb running MiXCR on the RACE reads. The data show over 300,000 distinct CDR3 sequences, roughly 4.6% seen once. This sample's time point: pre-sensitization, week 0. Treatment: therapeutic diphenylcyclopropenone sensitization with weekly scalp DPC. The source material was whole blood, sampled in connection with sensitization to the hapten diphenylcyclopropenone (DPC). The source is a woman aged 50 to 60 with alopecia areata. Some clones in this sample may be carry-over from other donors' samples.

Ten or more counts support this clonotype. This sequence joins TRBV12-3 or TRBV12-4 and TRBJ1-5; no clear D gene. The CDR3 has 12 amino acids. V was pared by 3 bases and J by 4 bases, with 4 bases between. In DNA, the CDR3 is TGTGCCAGCAGTTTGAATAATCAGCCCCAGCATTTT. Translation gives CASSLNNQPQHF.

A few counts support this clonotype. The chain links TRBV5-6 to TRBJ2-5, with 13 bases identical to TRBD2. The CDR3 runs to 13 residues. The junction had 3 bases not matched to a gene; V was cut back by 4 bases and J by 9 bases. CDR1 and CDR2 (germline): SGHDT, YYEEEE. The CDR3 region is CASSLTSGRPQYF. Written as DNA, the CDR3 is TGTGCCAGCAGCCTGACTAGCGGGAGGCCCCAGTACTTC.

The rearrangement joins TRBV29-1 to TRBJ1-1, with 7 bases fitting TRBD1. The V gene's germline CDR1 is SQVTM and CDR2 ANQGSEA. The J segment lost 7 bases and the V segment lost 4 bases, leaving 6 bases of the junction unmatched. CDR3 length: 12 amino acids. The CDR3 sequence: CSVGGGANEAFF. CDR3 DNA sequence: TGCAGCGTTGGAGGGGGCGCGAATGAAGCTTTCTTT.

This chain links TRBV21-1 with TRBJ2-1; the table's D call, TRBD1, was not checked against the DNA. TRBV21-1 is labeled a pseudogene. This CDR3 spans 18 amino acids. The CDR3 DNA is TGTGCCAGCAGCTTACGATCCGGGACAGGGGGATCCGGGAATGAGCAGTTCTTC. Its translation is CASSLRSGTGGSGNEQFF.

This clonotype was counted only a few times. This chain uses TRBV28 with TRBJ2-3; TRBD1 matches 8 bases. Trimming at V came to 2 bases and at J to 6 bases, leaving 22 bases not matched to a gene. The germline V gene encodes CDR1 MDHEN and CDR2 SYDVKM. The CDR3 spans 20 residues. The DNA of the CDR3 is TGTGCCAGCAGTTTACTGACTCTCCGGGACAGGCCCTCCGCAGATGATACGCAGTATTTT. It translates to CASSLLTLRDRPSADDTQYF.

This clonotype showed up just a few times. This chain connects TRBV7-8 to TRBJ2-5; 7 bases map to TRBD2. Per the germline V gene, CDR1 is SGHVS and CDR2 is FQNEAQ. Trimming took 0 bases from V and 4 from J; bases not matched to a gene: 11. The CDR3 loop spans 17 amino acids. CDR3 residues: CASSLALGRIRGETQYF. The CDR3 coding sequence is TGTGCCAGCAGCTTAGCGCTCGGGAGGATCCGCGGAGAGACCCAGTACTTC.

This clonotype has ten or more counts. This sequence joins TRBV2 and TRBJ1-5; no firm D call. From germline, CDR1 is SNHLY and CDR2 FYNNEI. The germline V and J ends were trimmed by 8 bases and 0 bases, with 8 bases remaining between them. The CDR3 runs 13 residues. Written as DNA, the CDR3 is TGTGCCAGCTGGTCCTATAGCAATCAGCCCCAGCATTTT. It specifies CASWSYSNQPQHF.

To note about this clonotype: A much larger clone differs by one base, so this may be a read error. The chain is built from TRBV11-2 and TRBJ2-1, with D possibly being TRBD1 (6 bases). The ends were cut back, 4 bases at V and 6 bases at J, with 19 bases in the middle. Per germline, CDR1 SGHAT and CDR2 FQNNGV. There are 16 residues in the CDR3. CDR3 in amino acids: CASSSSVGARRNEQFF. The DNA of the CDR3 is TGTGCCAGCAGCTCCTCGGTGGGGGCTAGGCGCAATGAGCAGTTCTTC.

This clonotype was counted at least ten times. V gene TRBV5-5 combines with J gene TRBJ2-3; TRBD1 might be the D (5 bases). The CDR3 has 15 amino acids. Germline CDR1 reads SGHKS; CDR2 reads YYEKEE (reference sequence). V was cut by 5 bases and J by 1 base, with 14 bases left in between. CDR3 bases: TGTGCCAGCAGTGGGATTACAGGAGGCACAGATACGCAGTATTTT. Protein product: CASSGITGGTDTQYF.

In this sample, this clonotype turned up many times. V is TRBV20-1 and J is TRBJ2-3; D may be TRBD1 or TRBD2 (5 bases each). V gave up 3 bases and J gave up 0 bases, with 13 bases separating them. The CDR3 length is 15 residues. Germline V gives CDR1 DFQATT, CDR2 SNEGSKA (reference sequence). The CDR3 nucleotides are TGCAGTGCTAGGGGACCGGAGACCAGCACAGATACGCAGTATTTT. Translating it yields CSARGPETSTDTQYF.

There are a few counts of this clonotype. Here the CDR3 DNA reads TGTGCCAGCGCCCTAGCAGCGGGAGGGACAGATACGCAGTATTTT. Translated, it gives CASALAAGGTDTQYF. The chain has TRBV12-3 or TRBV12-4 and TRBJ2-3, with TRBD2 matching 10 bases. V was clipped by 8 bases and J by 3 bases; unmatched bases: 8. The CDR3 runs to 15 residues.

The chain links TRBV27 to TRBJ2-7, with D perhaps matching TRBD2 (5 bases). Germline loops: CDR1 MNHEY, CDR2 SMNVEV (reference sequence). CDR3 size: 14 residues. V was trimmed by 5 bases and J by 6 bases, leaving 17 bases between them. CDR3 residues: CASSPLTRTSEQYF. CDR3 coding DNA: TGTGCCAGCAGTCCCCTAACTAGGACGAGCGAGCAGTACTTC.

The V gene is TRBV29-1, the J gene TRBJ2-5; D is uncertain. Trimming cost V 4 bases and J 1 base, with 10 bases left between them. The CDR3 consists of 13 residues. Germline V gene sequence: CDR1 SQVTM, CDR2 ANQGSEA. The CDR3 reads CSVGARFQETQYF. The DNA for the CDR3 is TGCAGCGTTGGAGCAAGGTTCCAAGAGACCCAGTACTTC.

This rearrangement joins TRBV6-6 to TRBJ2-2; 7 bases fit TRBD1. The CDR3 runs to 16 residues. The trim removed 5 bases at V and 1 base at J, leaving 7 bases unmatched. Germline CDR1 and CDR2: MNHNY and SVGAGI (reference sequence). As DNA, the CDR3 is TGTGCCAGCAGTCCAACAAGACAGGGGAACACCGGGGAGCTGTTTTTT. Translating it yields CASSPTRQGNTGELFF.

This clonotype was counted ten times or more. The chain is built from TRBV7-9 and TRBJ1-4; D uncertain. V was clipped by 5 bases and J by 7 bases, with 8 bases between them. This CDR3 has 12 residues. CDR1 SEHNR and CDR2 FQNEAQ come from the germline V gene (reference sequence). CDR3 sequence (DNA): TGTGCCAGCAGCCTCCGACGTGAAAAACTGTTTTTT. Protein sequence: CASSLRREKLFF. Filled out from reference TRBV7-9 and TRBJ1-4, the complete variable domain reads DTGVSQNPRHKITKRGQNVTFRCDPISEHNRLYWYRQTLGQGPEFLTYFQNEAQLEKSRLLSDRFSAERPKGSFSTLEIQRTEQGDSAMYLCASSLRREKLFFGSGTQLSVL.

The chain has TRBV2 and TRBJ2-1, with unresolved D. V lost 7 bases and J lost 3, with 13 bases in between. This CDR3 spans 14 amino acids. CDR1 and CDR2 (germline): SNHLY, FYNNEI. This CDR3 reads CASKVLNLYNEQFF. As DNA, the CDR3 is TGTGCCAGCAAGGTACTCAACCTCTACAATGAGCAGTTCTTC. Full variable domain (outside the CDR3, taken from reference TRBV2 and TRBJ2-1): EPEVTQTPSHQVTQMGQEVILRCVPISNHLYFYWYRQILGQKVEFLVSFYNNEISEKSEIFDDQFSVERPDGSNFTLKIRSTKLEDSAMYFCASKVLNLYNEQFFGPGTRLTVL.

At least ten counts were recorded for this clonotype. The chain combines TRBV18 with TRBJ1-1, with D possibly being TRBD1 (5 bases). The CDR3 covers 17 residues. The germline V gene encodes CDR1 KGHSH and CDR2 LQKENI. V lost 2 bases, J lost 3 bases, and 19 bases lay in between. The CDR3 coding sequence is TGTGCCAGCTCACCAGTGGAAGGACCAGGGCTGGACACTGAAGCTTTCTTT. This sequence encodes CASSPVEGPGLDTEAFF.

V usage is TRBV5-4 and J usage is TRBJ2-1, with 9 nucleotides matching TRBD2. The junction had 19 bases not matched to a gene; V was cut back by 4 bases and J by 11 bases. The CDR3 is 17 residues long. Germline CDR1 reads SGHNT; CDR2 reads YYREEE (reference sequence). CDR3 DNA sequence: TGTGCCAGCAGCCCGAAGACGAGAGCGGGGGGCCTTTTGAAGCAGTTCTTC. As protein: CASSPKTRAGGLLKQFF.

This clonotype has ten or more counts. The chain recombines TRBV3-1 with TRBJ2-6, with D uncertain. The V end lost 1 base, the J end lost 0 bases, and 7 bases lay between the germline ends. CDR1 and CDR2 (germline): LGHDT, YNNKEL (reference sequence). CDR3 length: 16 residues. CDR3 sequence reads: CASSQGLASGANVLTF. The CDR3, as DNA: TGTGCCAGCAGCCAAGGATTGGCCTCTGGGGCCAACGTCCTGACTTTC.

The J gene is TRBJ2-5, the V gene TRBV3-1; 7 bases line up with TRBD1. There are 18 residues in the CDR3. CDR1 LGHDT and CDR2 YNNKEL come from the germline V gene (reference sequence). Trimming cost V 0 bases and J 0 bases; bases outside gene matches: 10. In DNA, the CDR3 is TGTGCCAGCAGCCAAGATCCCCCGGGACAGAACTACCAAGAGACCCAGTACTTC. Translating gives CASSQDPPGQNYQETQYF.